Below, 23 T cell receptor beta chains from the same sample are listed, as sequenced in a study of T cell repertoires in cytomegalovirus infection. TCRdb recomputed calls from the reads with MiXCR, one row per CDR3 protein. The sample has about 300,000 distinct CDR3 sequences, 9.6% seen once; the top ten hold 2% to 3%. Material: PBMCs. All receptors derive from a human donor in good health (CMV status not recorded). Some clones in this sample may be carry-over from other donors' samples.

This sequence joins TRBV20-1 and TRBJ1-5, with TRBD1 matching over 7 bases. In germline, CDR1 is DFQATT, CDR2 SNEGSKA (reference sequence). The CDR3 runs to 13 residues. The trim removed 3 bases at V and 5 bases at J, leaving 4 bases unmatched. CDR3 in amino acids: CSASRQGDQPQHF. The DNA for the CDR3 is TGCAGTGCTAGTCGCCAGGGGGATCAGCCCCAGCATTTT.

This clonotype has only a few counts. The chain couples TRBV12-3 or TRBV12-4 to TRBJ1-5; TRBD1 aligns across 12 bases. With V trimmed by 6 bases and J by 2 bases, 11 bases remained unmatched. CDR3 size: 18 residues. The CDR3, as DNA: TGTGCCAGCAGATCCGGGACAGGGGGCGCGATCGGCAATCAGCCCCAGCATTTT. Residues: CASRSGTGGAIGNQPQHF.

This clonotype was found many times. The chain is built from TRBV28 and TRBJ1-2; 7 nucleotides agree with TRBD1. V lost 2 bases to trimming and J lost 8 bases; unmatched junction nucleotides: 8. This CDR3 contains 14 residues. Germline V gives CDR1 MDHEN, CDR2 SYDVKM. The CDR3 DNA reads as TGTGCCAGCAGTTTAAGAACAGGGGTCCGAGGCTACACCTTC. This sequence encodes CASSLRTGVRGYTF.

V usage is TRBV6-2 or TRBV6-3 and J usage is TRBJ2-1, with a possible D match to TRBD2 (6 bases). V was cut by 2 bases and J by 2 bases, with 10 bases left in between. The CDR3 spans 15 residues. In germline, CDR1 is MNHEY, CDR2 SVGEGT. CDR3 residues: CASSYGGYPYNEQFF. The CDR3 region has the DNA TGTGCCAGCAGTTACGGGGGGTACCCCTACAATGAGCAGTTCTTC.

This clonotype has ten or more counts. The rearrangement links TRBV24-1 to TRBJ2-3; no clear D gene. V shed 2 bases and J shed 3 bases, with 14 bases lying between them. This CDR3 region has 16 residues. Per germline, CDR1 KGHDR and CDR2 SFDVKD. In DNA, the CDR3 is TGTGCCACCAGTGATTCTAAGAGGAAGAGGACAGATACGCAGTATTTT. Protein product: CATSDSKRKRTDTQYF.

This clonotype came up many times. The rearrangement uses TRBV20-1 and TRBJ2-5; D gene ambiguous. This CDR3 contains 13 residues. Germline CDR1 is DFQATT and CDR2 is SNEGSKA (reference sequence). Trimming stripped 3 bases from V and 4 bases from J, with 12 bases between. DNA of the CDR3: TGCAGTGCTAGCATCAACAGAGGAGAGACCCAGTACTTC. It codes for CSASINRGETQYF.

This clonotype showed up many times. The rearrangement links TRBV7-2 to TRBJ1-1; D unresolved. The CDR3 loop spans 14 amino acids. Germline loops: CDR1 SGHTA, CDR2 FQGNSA. Trimming removed 3 bases at V and 1 base at J, with 9 bases between. CDR3 sequence (DNA): TGTGCCAGCAGCTTTCTCCCCGCGAACACTGAAGCTTTCTTT. This sequence encodes CASSFLPANTEAFF.

This clonotype has at least ten counts. The chain combines TRBV28 with TRBJ2-1, with D tentatively TRBD2 (6 bases). The CDR3 is made up of 15 amino acids. Germline V gene sequence: CDR1 MDHEN, CDR2 SYDVKM. The V end lost 7 bases, the J end lost 5 bases, and 18 bases lay between the germline ends. The CDR3 coding sequence is TGTGCCAGCACCAGATCTAGCGCCGGCGACAATGAGCAGTTCTTC. Its protein product is CASTRSSAGDNEQFF. The full variable domain, its missing parts supplied by reference TRBV28 and TRBJ2-1, is DVKVTQSSRYLVKRTGEKVFLECVQDMDHENMFWYRQDPGLGLRLIYFSYDVKMKEKGDIPEGYSVSREKKERFSLILESASTNQTSMYLCASTRSSAGDNEQFFGPGTRLTVL.

This clonotype was found many times. This chain links TRBV7-8 with TRBJ2-2; D is possibly TRBD1 (5 bases). Germline CDR1 and CDR2: SGHVS and FQNEAQ. This CDR3 is built from 16 residues. V was shortened by 5 bases and J by 0 bases, with 13 bases between the two germline ends. Here the CDR3 reads CASSPRPDTNTGELFF. DNA of the CDR3: TGTGCCAGCAGCCCCCGGCCGGACACGAACACCGGGGAGCTGTTTTTT. Using reference TRBV7-8 and TRBJ2-2 for the parts outside the CDR3, the full variable domain is GAGVSQSPRYKVAKRGQDVALRCDPISGHVSLFWYQQALGQGPEFLTYFQNEAQLDKSGLPSDRFFAERPEGSVSTLKIQRTQQEDSAVYLCASSPRPDTNTGELFFGEGSRLTVL.

This clonotype was recorded at least ten times. This chain joins TRBV7-2 and TRBJ1-5; TRBD1 matches at 11 bases. Germline-derived CDR1 and CDR2 are SGHTA and FQGNSA. V shed 5 bases and J 5 bases; nucleotides not matched to a gene: 2. The CDR3 sequence is 14 residues long. The chain's CDR3 is CASSPDRGHQPQHF. CDR3 coding DNA: TGTGCCAGCAGCCCGGACAGGGGGCATCAGCCCCAGCATTTT.

This clonotype was recorded at least ten times. The chain uses TRBV10-3 and TRBJ1-2; no definite D call. V lost 7 bases and J 8 bases, leaving 8 bases between the germline ends. Germline CDR1 is ENHRY and CDR2 is SYGVKD. The CDR3 is made up of 10 amino acids. The CDR3 loop is CAIKSSGYTF. DNA for the CDR3: TGTGCCATCAAGAGTAGCGGCTACACCTTC.

This clonotype was found once. V gene TRBV7-9 combines with J gene TRBJ1-5; unclear D gene. The germline V and J ends were trimmed by 1 base and 3 bases, with 10 bases remaining between them. The germline CDR1 and CDR2 sequences are SEHNR and FQNEAQ (reference sequence). The CDR3 is 15 residues long. The CDR3 DNA follows: TGTGCCAGCAGCTTAGGTCCGGGATTCAATCAGCCCCAGCATTTT. Translated, it gives CASSLGPGFNQPQHF. Full variable domain (rest looked up from reference TRBV7-9 and TRBJ1-5): DTGVSQNPRHKITKRGQNVTFRCDPISEHNRLYWYRQTLGQGPEFLTYFQNEAQLEKSRLLSDRFSAERPKGSFSTLEIQRTEQGDSAMYLCASSLGPGFNQPQHFGDGTRLSIL.

The rearrangement links TRBV5-5 to TRBJ2-2; the match to TRBD1 covers 9 bases. Per germline, CDR1 SGHKS and CDR2 YYEKEE (reference sequence). The junction had 10 bases not matched to a gene; V was cut back by 1 base and J by 6 bases. The CDR3 contains 17 residues. CDR3 sequence reads: CASSLLYGTGSPGELFF. The DNA of the CDR3 is TGTGCCAGCAGCTTGCTGTACGGGACAGGGAGTCCCGGGGAGCTGTTTTTT.

The chain combines TRBV28 with TRBJ2-1; D is possibly TRBD1 (5 bases). The V gene lost 5 bases and the J gene lost 0 bases, with 14 bases spanning the gap. CDR3 length: 16 residues. Germline CDR1 is MDHEN and CDR2 is SYDVKM. The CDR3 protein is CASSTRQFTSYNEQFF. DNA for the CDR3: TGTGCCAGCAGTACAAGACAGTTTACCTCCTACAATGAGCAGTTCTTC. Complete variable domain (other parts from reference TRBV28 and TRBJ2-1): DVKVTQSSRYLVKRTGEKVFLECVQDMDHENMFWYRQDPGLGLRLIYFSYDVKMKEKGDIPEGYSVSREKKERFSLILESASTNQTSMYLCASSTRQFTSYNEQFFGPGTRLTVL.

This clonotype was seen only a few times. The chain carries TRBV20-1 and TRBJ1-2; no clear D. V lost 5 bases to trimming and J lost 5 bases, with 12 bases between them. CDR1 and CDR2 (germline): DFQATT, SNEGSKA (reference sequence). The CDR3 extends over 12 amino acids. The CDR3 spells CSALGPTYGYTF. In DNA, the CDR3 is TGCAGTGCTTTAGGGCCAACTTATGGCTACACCTTC.

This clonotype was seen repeatedly, ten times or more. This chain joins TRBV28 and TRBJ2-4; weak D call: TRBD2 (6 bases). V was shortened by 5 bases and J by 0 bases, with 14 bases between the two germline ends. CDR3 length: 16 amino acids. Germline loops: CDR1 MDHEN, CDR2 SYDVKM. The DNA of the CDR3 is TGTGCCAGCAGTCAAACTAGCACTCTAGCCAAAAACATTCAGTACTTC. Translation gives CASSQTSTLAKNIQYF.

This clonotype was recorded many times. The rearrangement joins TRBV5-4 to TRBJ2-3, with D possibly matching TRBD2 (5 bases). This CDR3 is 15 amino acids long. The V gene lost 0 bases and the J gene lost 1 base, with 9 bases spanning the gap. Per germline, CDR1 SGHNT and CDR2 YYREEE (reference sequence). CDR3 protein: CASSLDGLRTDTQYF. CDR3 nucleotides: TGTGCCAGCAGCTTGGACGGACTCCGCACAGATACGCAGTATTTT.

This clonotype was observed at least ten times. The chain carries TRBV7-9 and TRBJ1-1; D possibly corresponds to TRBD1 (5 bases). The CDR3 length is 12 residues. Trimming cost V 6 bases and J 3 bases, with 8 bases left between them. CDR1 SEHNR and CDR2 FQNEAQ come from the germline V gene (reference sequence). The CDR3 is CASRGVDTEAFF. CDR3 bases: TGTGCCAGCAGGGGGGTGGACACTGAAGCTTTCTTT.

Note on this clonotype: A read error may explain this, as a much larger clone is one base away. J is TRBJ2-7 and V is TRBV20-1; 8 bases are a match to TRBD1. The CDR3 contains 14 residues. Trimming at V came to 7 bases and at J to 3 bases, leaving 11 bases not matched to a gene. Germline CDR1 is DFQATT and CDR2 is SNEGSKA (reference sequence). CDR3 protein: CSGIQGAGSYEQYF. CDR3 bases: TGCAGTGGAATTCAGGGGGCAGGGAGCTACGAGCAGTACTTC.

The genes are TRBV28 and TRBJ1-6; D is unclear. CDR3 length: 16 residues. Germline V gene data show CDR1 as MDHEN and CDR2 as SYDVKM. With 4 bases removed from V and 8 bases from J, the gap between germline ends came to 18 bases. Written as DNA, the CDR3 is TGTGCCAGCAGTTACGAAGGAGGGCAAAGGTATTCACCCCTCCACTTT. It specifies CASSYEGGQRYSPLHF.

The chain is built from TRBV6-6 and TRBJ1-5, with a weak D call TRBD1 (5 bases). This CDR3 has 16 residues. Germline CDR1 and CDR2: MNHNY and SVGAGI (reference sequence). Trimming removed 4 bases at V and 6 bases at J, with 19 bases between. CDR3 protein: CASSSPGRIPSQPQHF. In nucleotides, the CDR3 is TGTGCCAGCAGTTCACCGGGACGCATCCCGAGTCAGCCCCAGCATTTT.

The J gene is TRBJ1-1, the V gene TRBV20-1; 8 bases map to TRBD1. V trimming: 6 bases; J trimming: 5 bases; junction bases outside the gene matches: 11. This CDR3 is built from 14 residues. Germline CDR1 DFQATT, CDR2 SNEGSKA (reference sequence). The CDR3 bases are TGCAGTGCCCAACGCGACAGGGGTGGAACTGAAGCTTTCTTT. Translating it yields CSAQRDRGGTEAFF.

This clonotype has at least ten counts. The chain links TRBV6-5 to TRBJ1-2; D may be TRBD1 (5 bases). Germline lookup yields CDR1 MNHEY and CDR2 SVGAGI. Trimming took off 0 bases at V and 6 bases at J, with 11 bases between the two ends. The CDR3 extends over 14 amino acids. The CDR3 DNA is TGTGCCAGCAGTTACTCCGGGGGTTCGGATGGCTACACCTTC. Its translation: CASSYSGGSDGYTF.